The text below deals with one T cell receptor (beta chain). Repertoires were generated with immunoSEQ multiplex PCR, while TCRdb's copy carries only in-frame clones and drops some. This table has about 12,000 clones, about 85% appearing once. The sample is drawn from a study of tumor-infiltrating lymphocytes in localized non-small cell lung cancer. The source is a human donor with non-small cell lung cancer. Material for sequencing was lung tumor tissue.

CDR3 loop: CTSIPDRVPYEQYF. In nucleotides, the CDR3 is TGCACCAGCATCCCGGACAGAGTCCCCTACGAGCAGTACTTC. V is TRBV1 and J is TRBJ2-7; TRBD1, the D gene given by the table, was not confirmed from the DNA. TRBV1 is tagged as a pseudogene. CDR3 size: 14 residues.